What follows are 30 T cell receptor beta chains derived from one specimen sequenced in a study of shared T cell receptors in the human thymus. Repertoires were generated with immunoSEQ multiplex PCR, while TCRdb's copy carries only in-frame clones and drops some. The data hold 500,000 to 850,000 clones, with roughly 86% observed a single time. The same data also contributed to another study, on human thymus T cells.

The sample was thymocytes. The receptors were sampled from a boy less than two years old with a congenital heart defect.

The genes are TRBV5-6 and TRBJ1-1, with 7 bases lining up with TRBD1. The ends lost 4 bases at V and 0 bases at J; junction bases unmatched: 6. Germline V gene sequence: CDR1 SGHDT, CDR2 YYEEEE. The CDR3 has 15 amino acids. CDR3 in amino acids: CASSLEGQLNTEAFF. CDR3 nucleotide sequence: TGTGCCAGCAGCCTGGAGGGACAGTTGAACACTGAAGCTTTCTTT.

The gene calls are TRBV29-1 and TRBJ1-6, with 7 bases matching TRBD1. Germline CDR1 reads SQVTM; CDR2 reads ANQGSEA. V lost 6 bases and J lost 7; bases outside the gene matches: 9. The CDR3 totals 14 residues. CDR3 nucleotide sequence: TGCAGCGTGCGACAGGGTGGGGGAAATTCACCCCTCCACTTT. The encoded protein is CSVRQGGGNSPLHF.

The CDR3: CASSWRPTSSSTDTQYF. The CDR3 nucleotides read TGTGCCAGCAGTTGGCGCCCAACTAGCTCTAGCACAGATACGCAGTATTTT. The gene calls are TRBV28 and TRBJ2-3; D may be TRBD2 (6 bases). The CDR3 has 17 amino acids. V dropped 4 bases and J dropped 0 bases, with 17 bases sitting between them. CDR1 MDHEN and CDR2 SYDVKM come from the germline V gene.

The V call is TRBV12-5, the J call TRBJ2-3, with D possibly being TRBD2 (7 bases). The CDR3 has 16 residues. Trimming left V 6 bases short and J 6 bases short, with 22 bases between. CDR1 and CDR2 (germline): LGHNT, FRNRAP. The CDR3 loop is CASGPLGGAEGDTQYF. The CDR3 bases are TGTGCTAGTGGACCCCTTGGGGGGGCGGAAGGGGATACGCAGTATTTT.

The gene calls are TRBV28 and TRBJ2-7; 10 bases are shared with TRBD1. This CDR3 is 14 amino acids long. Losses at the gene ends were 6 bases for V and 4 bases for J; bases not matched to a gene: 6. The V gene's germline CDR1 is MDHEN and CDR2 SYDVKM. CDR3 region: CASRRGQGGYEQYF. The CDR3 coding sequence is TGTGCCAGCAGACGTGGACAGGGGGGTTACGAGCAGTACTTC.

The chain joins TRBV6-5 to TRBJ2-2, with a tentative D call TRBD1 (6 bases). Per germline, CDR1 MNHEY and CDR2 SVGAGI. The CDR3 covers 14 residues. V lost 2 bases, J lost 4 bases, and 8 bases lay in between. The CDR3: CASSYGTITGELFF. The CDR3, as DNA: TGTGCCAGCAGTTACGGGACAATCACCGGGGAGCTGTTTTTT.

V gene TRBV28 combines with J gene TRBJ1-4; TRBD1 aligns across 7 bases. The CDR3 is made up of 17 amino acids. Trimming removed 1 base from V and 4 bases from J; junction bases left unmatched: 9. The germline CDR1 and CDR2 sequences are MDHEN and SYDVKM. The CDR3 DNA is TGTGCCAGCAGTTTATCTTCCACAGGGGAGTTTAATGAAAAACTGTTTTTT. Translated: CASSLSSTGEFNEKLFF.

Only a few counts were recorded for this clone. V is TRBV4-2 and J is TRBJ1-5; possibly TRBD1 for D (6 bases). The CDR3 has 15 residues. V lost 4 bases to trimming and J lost 2 bases, with 12 bases between them. Germline lookup yields CDR1 LGHNA and CDR2 YNFKEQ. In DNA, the CDR3 is TGTGCCAGCAGCCTCAAACAGGGCGGCAATCAGCCCCAGCATTTT. Protein sequence: CASSLKQGGNQPQHF.

The table lists this clone with a count of one. This rearrangement joins TRBV28 to TRBJ1-3; 8 bases are a match to TRBD1. Trimming cost V 6 bases and J 4 bases; bases outside gene matches: 5. Germline assignment: CDR1 MDHEN and CDR2 SYDVKM. CDR3 length: 14 residues. The DNA for the CDR3 is TGTGCCAGCAGACCAGGGGGCCTCGGAAACACCATATATTTT. Translation gives CASRPGGLGNTIYF.

This clone was observed a single time. The V call is TRBV6-5, the J call TRBJ1-1; D is perhaps TRBD1 (5 bases). This CDR3 spans 14 amino acids. CDR1 and CDR2 from the germline V gene are MNHEY and SVGAGI. Trimming shortened V by 3 bases and J by 2 bases, and 10 bases separated the two germline ends. The CDR3 nucleotides are TGTGCCAGCAGTTATCAGGGATATAACACTGAAGCTTTCTTT. This codes for CASSYQGYNTEAFF.

The chain is built from TRBV5-4 and TRBJ1-2; 8 bases line up with TRBD1. Germline CDR1 reads SGHNT; CDR2 reads YYREEE (reference sequence). V shed 0 bases and J 2 bases; nucleotides not matched to a gene: 6. The CDR3 extends over 16 amino acids. The CDR3, as DNA: TGTGCCAGCAGCTTGGCAGCTAGGACAGGGAACTATGGCTACACCTTC. Its protein is CASSLAARTGNYGYTF.

The rearrangement joins TRBV9 to TRBJ1-1; no clear D. V gave up 4 bases and J gave up 7 bases, with 11 bases separating them. CDR1 and CDR2 (germline): SGDLS, YYNGEE. The CDR3 consists of 12 residues. In DNA form, the CDR3 reads TGTGCCAGCAGCCCCGCAGGTCATGAAGCTTTCTTT. It codes for CASSPAGHEAFF.

The chain couples TRBV27 to TRBJ2-2; D possibly corresponds to TRBD2 (6 bases). The CDR3 runs 15 residues. V dropped 4 bases and J dropped 0 bases, with 9 bases sitting between them. CDR1 is MNHEY and CDR2 is SMNVEV in the germline V gene (reference sequence). CDR3 nucleotide sequence: TGTGCCAGCAGTTCGGGGACTTCGAACACCGGGGAGCTGTTTTTT. Its translation: CASSSGTSNTGELFF.

The CDR3 spells CASSFLAGAGGELFF. For the CDR3, the DNA is TGTGCCAGTAGCTTCCTAGCGGGAGCCGGCGGGGAGCTGTTTTTT. The V gene is TRBV19, the J gene TRBJ2-2; TRBD2 agrees at 10 bases. CDR1 is LNHDA, CDR2 SQIVND, per germline (reference sequence). J lost 7 bases, V lost 6 bases, and 8 bases had no gene match. CDR3 length: 15 residues.

V is TRBV19 and J is TRBJ2-7, with 8 bases that match TRBD2. CDR3 length: 14 residues. CDR1 is LNHDA, CDR2 SQIVND, per germline (reference sequence). Trimming took 4 bases from V and 3 from J; bases not matched to a gene: 5. In DNA form, the CDR3 reads TGTGCCAGTAGTAGGACTAGCAGTAACTACGAGCAGTACTTC. This translates into CASSRTSSNYEQYF.

The gene calls are TRBV6-1 and TRBJ1-5; D not resolved. The CDR3 contains 16 residues. Trimming took 1 base from V and 0 from J, leaving 10 bases between them. Germline lookup yields CDR1 MNHNS and CDR2 SASEGT. As DNA, the CDR3 is TGTGCCAGCAGTGAAGGTCCCGCGTATAGCAATCAGCCCCAGCATTTT. It is translated as CASSEGPAYSNQPQHF.

V is TRBV10-2 and J is TRBJ1-1, with no clear D. With 0 bases removed from V and 7 bases from J, the gap between germline ends came to 12 bases. CDR3 length: 14 residues. Per the germline V gene, CDR1 is WSHSY and CDR2 is SAAADI. The CDR3, as DNA: TGCGCCAGCAGTGAGTCATTGTGGCCCCTTGAAGCTTTCTTT. Amino acids: CASSESLWPLEAFF.

Concerning this clone itself: One junction end does not reproduce the germline sequence, and a read error may be involved. Distinct nucleotide sequences in the sample also encode this CDR3. V is TRBV18 and J is TRBJ1-6; possible D gene TRBD1, 5 bases. The CDR3 length is 15 residues. CDR1 and CDR2 from the germline V gene are KGHSH and LQKENI. CDR3 region: CASSPPGVPNSPLHF. The CDR3 coding sequence is TGTGCCAGCTCACCACCAGGGGTTCCCAATTCCCCCCTCCACTTT.

The chain is built from TRBV28 and TRBJ1-2, with a possible D match to TRBD1 (5 bases). Germline V gives CDR1 MDHEN, CDR2 SYDVKM. The V end was cut by 11 bases, the J end by 8 bases, with 15 bases between. This CDR3 spans 11 amino acids. The CDR3 loop reads CAGSGSEGYTF. In DNA form, the CDR3 reads TGTGCCGGTTCAGGGTCGGAAGGCTACACCTTC.

J is TRBJ2-2 and V is TRBV6-1; D is perhaps TRBD2 (7 bases). The CDR3 covers 14 residues. Trimming took off 5 bases at V and 4 bases at J, with 11 bases between the two ends. Germline loops: CDR1 MNHNS, CDR2 SASEGT. The CDR3 DNA reads as TGTGCCAGCAGTAGGGGGGAGGGCACCGGGGAGCTGTTTTTT. Protein sequence: CASSRGEGTGELFF.

The chain recombines TRBV4-1 with TRBJ2-7, with a weak D call TRBD1 (6 bases). Trimming shortened V by 3 bases and J by 0 bases, and 12 bases separated the two germline ends. Germline V gene data show CDR1 as MGHRA and CDR2 as YSYEKL. The CDR3 covers 15 residues. CDR3 nucleotides: TGCGCCAGCAGCCATACCGACAGGCGCTCCTACGAGCAGTACTTC. This translates into CASSHTDRRSYEQYF.

The chain links TRBV14 to TRBJ1-1; 8 nucleotides match TRBD1. Germline V gene sequence: CDR1 SGHDN, CDR2 FVKESK. V trimming: 1 base; J trimming: 7 bases; junction bases outside the gene matches: 2. This CDR3 has 13 amino acids. CDR3: CASSQGGTGEAFF. CDR3 nucleotide sequence: TGTGCCAGCAGCCAAGGAGGGACAGGTGAAGCTTTCTTT.

V usage is TRBV19 and J usage is TRBJ2-5; D is ambiguous. The CDR3 sequence is 14 residues long. V shed 3 bases and J shed 5 bases, with 13 bases lying between them. Germline lookup yields CDR1 LNHDA and CDR2 SQIVND (reference sequence). The CDR3 is CASSMVSSGETQYF. CDR3 DNA: TGTGCCAGTAGTATGGTCAGCTCCGGGGAGACCCAGTACTTC.

This clone came up once. The chain couples TRBV19 to TRBJ2-1, with 12 bases lining up with TRBD1. The germline CDR1 and CDR2 sequences are LNHDA and SQIVND (reference sequence). The trim removed 10 bases at V and 9 bases at J, leaving 13 bases unmatched. The CDR3 has 15 amino acids. This CDR3 reads CATQRGTGGIGEQFF. The DNA of the CDR3 is TGTGCCACCCAGAGGGGGACAGGGGGCATTGGTGAGCAGTTCTTC.

This clone was seen once. This chain connects TRBV9 to TRBJ2-2; D perhaps matches TRBD1 (5 bases). From germline, CDR1 is SGDLS and CDR2 YYNGEE. This CDR3 is built from 14 residues. V lost 0 bases to trimming and J lost 6 bases, with 9 bases between them. The CDR3 coding sequence is TGTGCCAGCAGCGTAGCAGGGTCCCCCGGGGAGCTGTTTTTT. Translated, it gives CASSVAGSPGELFF.

The chain has TRBV4-1 and TRBJ2-7, with D possibly being TRBD2 (5 bases). This CDR3 spans 16 amino acids. From germline, CDR1 is MGHRA and CDR2 YSYEKL. V was cut by 0 bases and J by 7 bases, with 19 bases left in between. Here the CDR3 reads CASSQDQLVRRGEQYF. The CDR3 DNA reads as TGCGCCAGCAGCCAAGATCAACTAGTACGGCGTGGTGAGCAGTACTTC.

The CDR3 is CASSLADRVGYTF. The CDR3 bases are TGTGCCAGCAGCTTGGCCGACAGGGTTGGCTACACCTTC. V is TRBV5-6 and J is TRBJ1-2; TRBD1 aligns across 7 bases. V lost 0 bases, J lost 7 bases, and 3 bases stayed unmatched. The CDR3 loop spans 13 amino acids. CDR1 SGHDT and CDR2 YYEEEE come from the germline V gene.

This clone came up once. The chain recombines TRBV12-5 with TRBJ1-3, with D unresolved. This CDR3 is 12 amino acids long. Trimming stripped 0 bases from V and 9 bases from J, with 6 bases between. Germline loops: CDR1 LGHNT, CDR2 FRNRAP. The CDR3 coding sequence is TGTGCTAGTGGTTTGGTCGGAGCCACCATATATTTT. This sequence encodes CASGLVGATIYF.

The chain employs TRBV28 and TRBJ2-7; D is ambiguous. V lost 8 bases, J lost 0 bases, and 11 bases lay in between. Per germline, CDR1 MDHEN and CDR2 SYDVKM. The CDR3 runs to 13 residues. Written as DNA, the CDR3 is TGTGCCAGCCTTAGTTCGAGCTCCTACGAGCAGTACTTC. Protein: CASLSSSSYEQYF.

This clone turned up a few times. The V call is TRBV6-6, the J call TRBJ1-6; D gene ambiguous. The CDR3 consists of 14 residues. Germline V gene sequence: CDR1 MNHNY, CDR2 SVGAGI (reference sequence). Trimming removed 6 bases at V and 7 bases at J, with 13 bases between. The CDR3 DNA reads TGTGCCAGCAGCCCCCCTGCGCCCAATTCACCCCTCCACTTT. It encodes CASSPPAPNSPLHF.